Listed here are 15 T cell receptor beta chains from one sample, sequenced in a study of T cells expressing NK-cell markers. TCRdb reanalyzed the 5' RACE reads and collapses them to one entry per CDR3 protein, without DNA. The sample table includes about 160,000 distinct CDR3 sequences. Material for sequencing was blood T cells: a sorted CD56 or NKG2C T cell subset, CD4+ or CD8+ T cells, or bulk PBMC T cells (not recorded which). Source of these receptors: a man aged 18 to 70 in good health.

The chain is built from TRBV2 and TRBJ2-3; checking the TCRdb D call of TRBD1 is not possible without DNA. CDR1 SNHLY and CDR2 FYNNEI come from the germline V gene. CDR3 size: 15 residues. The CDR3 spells CASRASLGGTDTQYF. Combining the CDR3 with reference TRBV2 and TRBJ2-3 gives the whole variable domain EPEVTQTPSHQVTQMGQEVILRCVPISNHLYFYWYRQILGQKVEFLVSFYNNEISEKSEIFDDQFSVERPDGSNFTLKIRSTKLEDSAMYFCASRASLGGTDTQYFGPGTRLTVL.

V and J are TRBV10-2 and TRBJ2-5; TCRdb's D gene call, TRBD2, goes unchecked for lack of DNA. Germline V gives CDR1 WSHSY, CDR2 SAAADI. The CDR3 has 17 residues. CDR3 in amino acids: CASSESASGANQETQYF.

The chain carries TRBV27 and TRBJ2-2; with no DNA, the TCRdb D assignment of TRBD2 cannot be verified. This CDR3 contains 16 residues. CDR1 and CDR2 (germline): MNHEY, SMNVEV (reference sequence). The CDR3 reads CASSLAAGNPPGELFF.

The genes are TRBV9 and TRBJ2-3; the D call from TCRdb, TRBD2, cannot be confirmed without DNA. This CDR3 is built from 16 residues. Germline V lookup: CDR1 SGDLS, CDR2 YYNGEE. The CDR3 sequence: CASSVDFSGVTDTQYF.

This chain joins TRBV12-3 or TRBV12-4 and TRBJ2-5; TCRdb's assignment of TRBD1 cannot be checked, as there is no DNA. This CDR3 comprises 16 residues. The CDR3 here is CASSRDTRGYQETQYF.

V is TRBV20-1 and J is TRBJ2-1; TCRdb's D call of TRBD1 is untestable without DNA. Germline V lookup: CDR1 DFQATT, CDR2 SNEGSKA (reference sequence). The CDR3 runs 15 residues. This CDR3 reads CSATYPTGGYNEQFF.

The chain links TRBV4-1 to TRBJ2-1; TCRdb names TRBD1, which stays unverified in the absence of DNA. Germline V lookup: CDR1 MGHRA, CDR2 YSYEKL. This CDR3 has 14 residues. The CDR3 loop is CASSQWDGNNEQFF.

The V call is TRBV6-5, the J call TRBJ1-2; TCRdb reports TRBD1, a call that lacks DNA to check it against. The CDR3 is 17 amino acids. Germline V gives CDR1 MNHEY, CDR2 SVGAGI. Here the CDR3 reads CASSYQQSDREPYGYTF.

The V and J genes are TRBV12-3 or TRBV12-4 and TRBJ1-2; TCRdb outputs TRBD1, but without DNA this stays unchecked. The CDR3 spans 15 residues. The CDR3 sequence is CASSLMGGLRNGYTF.

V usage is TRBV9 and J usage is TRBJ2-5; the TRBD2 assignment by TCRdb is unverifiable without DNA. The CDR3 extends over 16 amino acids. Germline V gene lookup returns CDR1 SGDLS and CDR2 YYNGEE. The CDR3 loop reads CASSFTTSGVGETQYF.

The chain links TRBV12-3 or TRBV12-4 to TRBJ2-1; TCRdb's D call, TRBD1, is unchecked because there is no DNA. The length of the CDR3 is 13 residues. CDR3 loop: CATRTGEDNEQFF.

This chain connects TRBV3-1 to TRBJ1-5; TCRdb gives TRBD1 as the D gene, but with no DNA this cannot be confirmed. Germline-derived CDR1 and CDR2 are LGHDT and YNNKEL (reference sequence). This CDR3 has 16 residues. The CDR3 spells CASSQGSGQGGQPQHF. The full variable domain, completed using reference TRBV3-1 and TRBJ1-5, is DTAVSQTPKYLVTQMGNDKSIKCEQNLGHDTMYWYKQDSKKFLKIMFSYNNKELIINETVPNRFSPKSPDKAHLNLHINSLELGDSAVYFCASSQGSGQGGQPQHFGDGTRLSIL.

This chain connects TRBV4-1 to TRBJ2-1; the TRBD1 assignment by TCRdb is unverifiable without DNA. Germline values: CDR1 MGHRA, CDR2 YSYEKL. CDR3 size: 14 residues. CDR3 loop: CASSQTGTPNEQFF.

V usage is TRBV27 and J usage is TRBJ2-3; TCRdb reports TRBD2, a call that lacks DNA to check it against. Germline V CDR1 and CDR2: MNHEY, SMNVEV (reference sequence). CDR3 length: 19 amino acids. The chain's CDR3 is CASSPAGLAGGDDTDTQYF.

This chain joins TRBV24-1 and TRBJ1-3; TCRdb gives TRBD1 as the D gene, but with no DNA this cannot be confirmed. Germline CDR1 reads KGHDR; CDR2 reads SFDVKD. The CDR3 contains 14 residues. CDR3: CATSDRAAGNTIYF.